This T cell receptor beta chain was retrieved from a study of blood T cell repertoires in COVID-19 (dated by TCRdb to 2019 to 2021). Some background on the complete study: The collaborator samples originated in the United States, Italy and Spain and spanned the acute and convalescent phases of COVID-19. Samples came from the ongoing ImmuneRACE study (first 160 participants) plus 1,254 subjects from 6 global collaborators. The material from the prospective study consisted of cDNA or gDNA derived from T cells, B-cell-depleted T cells, or PBMCs. Nearly every sample came with metadata listing a de-identified subject ID, COVID-19 status, age in years and sex. The repertoires were released in a freely available public database meant as a resource for research on the immune response to SARS-CoV-2. Where available, HLA class I and class II types were taken from metadata supplied by the sample provider and were not determined by assay-based typing. Deeply sampled blood TCRbeta repertoires from subjects exposed to, actively infected with, or recovered from COVID-19 were included in the dataset. What the work shows at the level of the full study, not this receptor alone: Clinical and demographic metadata were provided uncurated, with the amount varying by source and participant.

As for this clone: Its cognate antigen has yet to be identified. Base qualities were left out, and no much larger clone turns up one base away.

The collaborating institutions used their own protocols to collect whole blood in K2EDTA tubes. For TCRbeta analysis, collaborators shipped samples as frozen whole blood, isolated PBMCs, or DNA extracted from either of those sample types. TCRbeta CDR3 regions were amplified from genomic DNA by means of the immunoSEQ Assay, a bias-controlled multiplex PCR. The study's processing was this. The number of nucleated cells in each sample was estimated from the amplification of reference gene primers within the assay. Sequence reads were collapsed and filtered to measure the absolute abundance of every unique TCRbeta CDR3 rearrangement. Productive Simpson clonality was computed per sample as the square root of Simpson's diversity index over productive rearrangements. As stored in TCRdb, this immuneACCESS dataset retains in-frame rearrangements with V and J assigned. A fraction of the clones does not appear; measured against another copy, unresolved V genes explain less than half of the discrepancy, and the remainder lacks a known reason. V, J and clone size are those of that table, while D and trimming were read from the DNA. This sample holds about 400,000 clones; about 89% were observed only once. More than 1% of the sample belongs to the ten largest clones.

CDR1 and CDR2 were assigned from the germline V gene (reference sequence) as SEHNR and FQNEAQ. V has 5 bases trimmed and J has 5 bases trimmed; junction bases matching no gene number 11. Its CDR3 holds 15 amino acids, cysteine through phenylalanine. Of the read, only the CDR3 DNA is kept; its 45 bases are in frame from base 1. The chain joins TRBV7-9 to TRBJ2-7, with 8 junctional bases fitting TRBD1. Sequenced input: peripheral blood. This TCR was recovered from a man aged 35 to 55 with acute or convalescent COVID-19. CDR3 region: CASSRGQGVFHEQYF. The DNA is as follows: TGTGCCAGCAGCCGCGGACAGGGTGTTTTCCACGAGCAGTACTTC.